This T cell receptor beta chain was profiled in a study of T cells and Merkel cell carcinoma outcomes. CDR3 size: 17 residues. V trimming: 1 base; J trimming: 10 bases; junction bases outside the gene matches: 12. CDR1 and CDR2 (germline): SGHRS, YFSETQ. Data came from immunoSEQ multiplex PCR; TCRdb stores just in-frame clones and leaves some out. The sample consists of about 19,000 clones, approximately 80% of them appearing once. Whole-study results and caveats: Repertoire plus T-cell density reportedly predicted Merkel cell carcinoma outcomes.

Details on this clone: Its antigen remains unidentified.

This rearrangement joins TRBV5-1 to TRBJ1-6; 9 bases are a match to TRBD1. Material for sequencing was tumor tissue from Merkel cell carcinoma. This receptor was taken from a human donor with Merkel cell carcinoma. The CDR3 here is CASSLLDTGTGNSPLHF. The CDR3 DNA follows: TGCGCCAGCAGCTTGCTGGATACCGGGACAGGGAACTCACCCCTCCACTTT.